This paragraph covers one TCR beta chain sequence. Original processing notes: Cell counts per sample came from amplifying reference gene primers. The method was immunoSEQ multiplex PCR; TCRdb's version includes in-frame clones alone and lacks a portion of them. For V, J and clone size, that table is used; D and trimming come from the DNA. The table has 180,000 or so clones, around 80% seen once; the top ten hold 6% to 8%. Trimming shortened V by 6 bases and J by 6 bases, and 7 bases separated the two germline ends. The germline V gene has CDR1 SQVTM and CDR2 ANQGSEA. The CDR3 covers 10 residues. This sample is drawn from a study of blood T cell repertoires in COVID-19. About the study: Acute and convalescent COVID-19 samples came from the United States, Italy and Spain. T cells, B-cell-depleted T cells, or PBMCs provided the cDNA or gDNA that served as material.

V usage is TRBV29-1 and J usage is TRBJ2-3, with D unresolved. This TCR came from a human donor with acute or convalescent COVID-19. The donor label of this sample is uncertain. The specimen was peripheral blood. This chain's CDR3 is CSVATDTQYF. CDR3 sequence (DNA): TGCAGCGTCGCGACTGATACGCAGTATTTT.